This is a list of T cell receptor beta chains from one sample in a study of blood T cells in healthy people across ages. From the 5' RACE reads, TCRdb called clonotypes with MiXCR, one entry per CDR3 protein. The sample has hundreds of thousands of distinct CDR3 sequences; around 28% are singletons. The material sequenced was blood. All receptors derive from a woman at least 80 years old in good health. Both conserved end residues are part of each CDR3. Each record gives: clone size, V gene, D gene, J gene, CDR3 DNA, CDR3 protein. A D gene is named only where the DNA matches it firmly. Some rows mark clone size as missing; the rest say once, few, many or name a class of expanded clone.

>few|TRBV30|-|TRBJ2-5
TGTGCCTGGAATGTAGGGTCAACCCAGTACTTC
CAWNVGSTQYF
>many|TRBV12-3/TRBV12-4|-|TRBJ2-7
TGTGCCAGCAGTTTAGCAGGGGGGATCTACGAGCAGTACTTC
CASSLAGGIYEQYF
>few|TRBV6-2/TRBV6-3|TRBD1|TRBJ1-4
TGTGCCAGCAGAAACGACAGGGGGCCGGTGCCCCATGATGAAAAACTGTTTTTT
CASRNDRGPVPHDEKLFF
>-|TRBV20-1|-|TRBJ1-4
TGCAGTGCTAGAGATTACCTAACCCAGAATGAAAAACTGTTTTTT
CSARDYLTQNEKLFF
>-|TRBV6-6|TRBD1|TRBJ1-5
TGTGCCAGCAGCCAGGGGGACGGAGGCCTCGGCAATCAGCCCCAGCATTTT
CASSQGDGGLGNQPQHF
>many|TRBV20-1|TRBD2|TRBJ2-3
TGCAGTGCTATCCTAGCGGGGGGGTGGACAGATACGCAGTATTTT
CSAILAGGWTDTQYF
>many|TRBV29-1|-|TRBJ2-7
TGCAGCGTTGGGGATTACGAGCAGTACTTC
CSVGDYEQYF
>-|TRBV7-2|TRBD1|TRBJ2-3
TGTGCCAGCAGCTTAAGGATGACAGGGGGCGTAAGCACAGATACGCAGTATTTT
CASSLRMTGGVSTDTQYF
>-|TRBV6-1|TRBD2|TRBJ2-3
TGTGCCAGCAGCTTGACGCGGACTAGCGGAAGCACAGATACGCAGTATTTT
CASSLTRTSGSTDTQYF
>-|TRBV6-2/TRBV6-3|-|TRBJ1-4
TGTGCCAGCAGTGGGCCGCGTTGGGAAAACCTGTTTTTT
CASSGPRWENLFF
>few|TRBV20-1|TRBD1|TRBJ1-2
TGCAGTGCTGGAGGACAGGGGGGCTATGGCTACACCTTC
CSAGGQGGYGYTF
>many|TRBV29-1|-|TRBJ2-1
TGCAGCGTCCTTCCCTCGTCCCCCTACAATGAGCAGTTCTTC
CSVLPSSPYNEQFF
>-|TRBV18|-|TRBJ2-3
TGTGCCAGCTCAAGGACAGCAATCGCAGATACGCAGTATTTT
CASSRTAIADTQYF
>few|TRBV24-1|-|TRBJ2-2
TGTGCCACCAGTGATCCGGGACCGGCCACCGGGGAGCTGTTTTTT
CATSDPGPATGELFF
>few|TRBV30|-|TRBJ1-5
TGTGCCTGGAGTGCTCAGATCAATCAGCCCCAGCATTTT
CAWSAQINQPQHF